This T cell receptor beta chain derives from a study of blood T cell repertoires in COVID-19. The V end lost 0 bases, the J end lost 2 bases, and 5 bases lay between the germline ends. The CDR3 sequence is 13 residues long. Germline values: CDR1 MNHEY, CDR2 SVGAGI. Sequencing was performed with immunoSEQ multiplex PCR; in TCRdb, only in-frame clones are kept and a portion is missing. The sample yields some 35,000 clones, roughly three quarters seen once. The receptor was isolated from a man older than 75 with acute or convalescent COVID-19. Sequencing was performed on peripheral blood. The chain joins TRBV6-5 to TRBJ2-7; tentative D call: TRBD1 (5 bases). The CDR3, as DNA: TGTGCCAGCAGTTACTCAGGGGCCTACGAGCAGTACTTC. This sequence encodes CASSYSGAYEQYF.